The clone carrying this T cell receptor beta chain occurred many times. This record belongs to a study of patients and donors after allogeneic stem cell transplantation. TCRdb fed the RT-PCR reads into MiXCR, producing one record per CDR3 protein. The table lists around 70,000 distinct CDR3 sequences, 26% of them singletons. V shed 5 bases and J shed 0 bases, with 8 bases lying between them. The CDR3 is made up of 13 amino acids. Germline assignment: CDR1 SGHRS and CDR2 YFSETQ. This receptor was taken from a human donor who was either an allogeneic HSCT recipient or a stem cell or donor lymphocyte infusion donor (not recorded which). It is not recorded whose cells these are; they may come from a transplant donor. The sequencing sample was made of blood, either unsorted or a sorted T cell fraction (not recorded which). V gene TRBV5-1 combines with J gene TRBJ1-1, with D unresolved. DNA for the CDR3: TGCGCCAGCAGGTGGGATATGAACACTGAAGCTTTCTTT. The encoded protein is CASRWDMNTEAFF. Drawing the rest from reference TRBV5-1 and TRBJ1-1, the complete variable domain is KAGVTQTPRYLIKTRGQQVTLSCSPISGHRSVSWYQQTPGQGLQFLFEYFSETQRNKGNFPGRFSGRQFSNSRSEMNVSTLELGDSALYLCASRWDMNTEAFFGQGTRLTVV.